In this sample, the clone carrying this T cell receptor beta chain turned up once. Its antigen remains unknown. 60 Vbeta and 13 Jbeta primers were used in PCR. The assay was immunoSEQ multiplex PCR, and TCRdb's table has in-frame clones only and misses some. Here the sample spans 100,000 to 150,000 clones, around 78% being singletons. The data stem from a study of cytomegalovirus exposure and HLA in healthy donors. Study results and limitations: A likely sequencing artifact accounted for one observed cluster of highly shared sequence variants. A link between a missense DCLRE1C variant and TCR beta V- and J-gene trimming emerged from a later analysis.

V was clipped by 4 bases and J by 0 bases, with 13 bases between them. Germline V gives CDR1 SGHTA, CDR2 FQGNSA. CDR3 length: 16 amino acids. The receptor was derived from a man between 40 and 49 years old in good health and CMV-seronegative. V gene TRBV7-2 combines with J gene TRBJ2-4; D may be TRBD1 (5 bases). Sequencing was carried out using PBMCs. Here the CDR3 DNA reads TGTGCCAGCAGCTCACCCCCAGGGTTAGCCAAAAACATTCAGTACTTC. Its protein is CASSSPPGLAKNIQYF.